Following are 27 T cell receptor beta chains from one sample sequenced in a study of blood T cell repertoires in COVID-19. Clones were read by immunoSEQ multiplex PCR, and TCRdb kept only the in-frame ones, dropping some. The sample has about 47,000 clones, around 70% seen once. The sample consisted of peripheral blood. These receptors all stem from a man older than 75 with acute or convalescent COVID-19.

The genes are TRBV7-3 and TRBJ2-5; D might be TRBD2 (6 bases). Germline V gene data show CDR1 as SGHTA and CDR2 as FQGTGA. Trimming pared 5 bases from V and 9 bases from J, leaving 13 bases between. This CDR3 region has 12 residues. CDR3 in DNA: TGTGCCAGCAGCCCCTCGGGGGAGGCCCAGTACTTC. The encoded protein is CASSPSGEAQYF. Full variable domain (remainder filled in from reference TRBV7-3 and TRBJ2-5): GAGVSQTPSNKVTEKGKYVELRCDPISGHTALYWYRQSLGQGPEFLIYFQGTGAADDSGLPNDRFFAVRPEGSVSTLKIQRTERGDSAVYLCASSPSGEAQYFGPGTRLLVL.

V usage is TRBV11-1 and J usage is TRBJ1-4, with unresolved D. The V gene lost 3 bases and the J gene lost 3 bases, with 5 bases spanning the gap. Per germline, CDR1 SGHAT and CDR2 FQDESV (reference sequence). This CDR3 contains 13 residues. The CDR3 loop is CASSFGANEKLFF. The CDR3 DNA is TGTGCCAGCAGCTTCGGGGCTAATGAAAAACTGTTTTTT. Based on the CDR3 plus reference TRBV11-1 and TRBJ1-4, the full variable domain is EAEVAQSPRYKITEKSQAVAFWCDPISGHATLYWYRQILGQGPELLVQFQDESVVDDSQLPKDRFSAERLKGVDSTLKIQPAELGDSAMYLCASSFGANEKLFFGSGTQLSVL.

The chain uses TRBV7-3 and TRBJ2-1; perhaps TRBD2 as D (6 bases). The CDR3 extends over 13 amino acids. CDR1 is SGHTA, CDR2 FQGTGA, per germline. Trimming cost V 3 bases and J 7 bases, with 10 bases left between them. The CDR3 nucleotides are TGTGCCAGCAGCTTCGTCGGAGGGAATGAGCAGTTCTTC. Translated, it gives CASSFVGGNEQFF.

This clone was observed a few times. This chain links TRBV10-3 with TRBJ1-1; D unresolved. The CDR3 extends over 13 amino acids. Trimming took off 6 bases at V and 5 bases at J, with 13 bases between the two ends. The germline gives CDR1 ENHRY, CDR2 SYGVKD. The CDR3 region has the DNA TGTGCCATCAGATACGTGCAGGAAACTGAAGCTTTCTTT. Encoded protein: CAIRYVQETEAFF.

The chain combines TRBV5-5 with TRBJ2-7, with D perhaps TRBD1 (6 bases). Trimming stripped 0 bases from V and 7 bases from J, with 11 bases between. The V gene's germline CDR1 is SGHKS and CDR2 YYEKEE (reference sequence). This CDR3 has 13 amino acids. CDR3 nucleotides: TGTGCCAGCAGCTTGGTCACAGGGCAAGAGCAGTACTTC. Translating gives CASSLVTGQEQYF.

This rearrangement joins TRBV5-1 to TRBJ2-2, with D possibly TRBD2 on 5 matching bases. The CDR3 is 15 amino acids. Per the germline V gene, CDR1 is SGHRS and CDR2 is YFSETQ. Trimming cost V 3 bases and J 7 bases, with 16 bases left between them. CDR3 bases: TGCGCCAGCAGCTACCGGGCGGAGGCCGGCGGGGAGCTGTTTTTT. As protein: CASSYRAEAGGELFF.

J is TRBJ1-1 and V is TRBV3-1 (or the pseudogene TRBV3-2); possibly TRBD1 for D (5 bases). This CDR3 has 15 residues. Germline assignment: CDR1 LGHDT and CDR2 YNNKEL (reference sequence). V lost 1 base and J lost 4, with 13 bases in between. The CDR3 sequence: CASSQGGVLVTEAFF. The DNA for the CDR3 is TGTGCCAGCAGCCAAGGGGGGGTATTAGTCACTGAAGCTTTCTTT.

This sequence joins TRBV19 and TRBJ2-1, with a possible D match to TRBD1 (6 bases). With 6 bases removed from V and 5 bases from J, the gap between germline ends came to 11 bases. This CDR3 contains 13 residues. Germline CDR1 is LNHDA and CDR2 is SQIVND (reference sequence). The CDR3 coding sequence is TGTGCCAGTAGCTACTACAGGGACAATGAGCAGTTCTTC. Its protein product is CASSYYRDNEQFF. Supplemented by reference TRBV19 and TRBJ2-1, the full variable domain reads DGGITQSPKYLFRKEGQNVTLSCEQNLNHDAMYWYRQDPGQGLRLIYYSQIVNDFQKGDIAEGYSVSREKKESFPLTVTSAQKNPTAFYLCASSYYRDNEQFFGPGTRLTVL.

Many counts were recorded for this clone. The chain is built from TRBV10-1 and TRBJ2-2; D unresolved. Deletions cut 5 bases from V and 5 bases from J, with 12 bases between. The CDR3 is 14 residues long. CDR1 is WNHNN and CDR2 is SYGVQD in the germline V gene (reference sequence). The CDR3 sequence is CASSHQFGTGELFF. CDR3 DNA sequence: TGCGCCAGCAGTCACCAGTTCGGGACCGGGGAGCTGTTTTTT.

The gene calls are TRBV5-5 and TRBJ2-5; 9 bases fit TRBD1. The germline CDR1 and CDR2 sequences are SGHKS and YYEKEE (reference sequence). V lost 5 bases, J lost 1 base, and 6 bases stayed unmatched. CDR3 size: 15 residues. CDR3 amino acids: CASSRTGVVQETQYF. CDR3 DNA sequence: TGTGCCAGCAGTAGGACAGGGGTTGTCCAAGAGACCCAGTACTTC.

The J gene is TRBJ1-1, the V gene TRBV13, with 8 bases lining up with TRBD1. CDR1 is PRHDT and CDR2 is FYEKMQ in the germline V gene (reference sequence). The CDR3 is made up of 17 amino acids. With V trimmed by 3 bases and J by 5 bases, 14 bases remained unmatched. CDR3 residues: CASSFLAKGQAGTEAFF. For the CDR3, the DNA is TGTGCCAGCAGCTTCTTGGCAAAGGGACAGGCTGGGACTGAAGCTTTCTTT.

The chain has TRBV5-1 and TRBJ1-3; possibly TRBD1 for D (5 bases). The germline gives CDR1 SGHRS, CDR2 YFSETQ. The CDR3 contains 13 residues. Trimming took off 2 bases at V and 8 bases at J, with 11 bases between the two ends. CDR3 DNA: TGCGCCAGCAGCTTAACGGGGGAGGACACCATATATTTT. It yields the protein CASSLTGEDTIYF.

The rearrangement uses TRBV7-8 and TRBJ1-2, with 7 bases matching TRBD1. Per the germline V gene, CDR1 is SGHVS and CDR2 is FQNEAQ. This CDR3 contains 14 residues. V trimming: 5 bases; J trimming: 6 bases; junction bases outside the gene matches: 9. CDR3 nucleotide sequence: TGTGCCAGCAGCAAGCGACAGGGTACAGATGGCTACACCTTC. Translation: CASSKRQGTDGYTF.

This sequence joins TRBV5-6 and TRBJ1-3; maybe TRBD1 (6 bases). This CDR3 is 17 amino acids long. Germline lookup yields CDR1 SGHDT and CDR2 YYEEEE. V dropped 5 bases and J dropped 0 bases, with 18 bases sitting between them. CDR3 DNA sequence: TGTGCCAGCAGTCTTCGGACAGAGGGAGACTCTGGAAACACCATATATTTT. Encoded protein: CASSLRTEGDSGNTIYF.

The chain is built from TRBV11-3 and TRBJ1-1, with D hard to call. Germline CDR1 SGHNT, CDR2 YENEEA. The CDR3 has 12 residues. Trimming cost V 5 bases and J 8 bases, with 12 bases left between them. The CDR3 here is CASSPGVREAFF. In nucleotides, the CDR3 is TGTGCCAGCAGCCCCGGGGTGAGAGAAGCTTTCTTT.

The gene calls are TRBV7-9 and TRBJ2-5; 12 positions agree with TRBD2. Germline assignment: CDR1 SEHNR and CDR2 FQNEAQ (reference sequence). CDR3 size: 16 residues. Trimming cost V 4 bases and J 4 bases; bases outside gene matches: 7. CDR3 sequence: CASSSLGLAGIETQYF. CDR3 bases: TGTGCCAGCAGCTCCCTAGGACTAGCGGGAATAGAGACCCAGTACTTC.

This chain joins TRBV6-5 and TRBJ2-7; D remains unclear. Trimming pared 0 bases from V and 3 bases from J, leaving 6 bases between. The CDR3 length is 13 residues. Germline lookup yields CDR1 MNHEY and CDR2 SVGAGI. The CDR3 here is CASSYSISYEQYF. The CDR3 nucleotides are TGTGCCAGCAGTTACTCTATCAGCTACGAGCAGTACTTC.

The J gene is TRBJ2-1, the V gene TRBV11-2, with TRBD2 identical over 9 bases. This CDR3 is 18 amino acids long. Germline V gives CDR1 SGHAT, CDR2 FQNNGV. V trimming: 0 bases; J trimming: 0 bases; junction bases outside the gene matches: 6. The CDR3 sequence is CASSLDGLSGSSYNEQFF. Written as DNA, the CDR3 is TGTGCCAGCAGCTTAGATGGCCTTAGCGGGAGCTCCTACAATGAGCAGTTCTTC.

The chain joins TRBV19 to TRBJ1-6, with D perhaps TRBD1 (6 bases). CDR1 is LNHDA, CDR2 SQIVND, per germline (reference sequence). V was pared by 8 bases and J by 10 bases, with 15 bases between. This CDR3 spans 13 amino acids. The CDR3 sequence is CASYAGAGSPLHF. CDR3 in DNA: TGTGCCAGTTACGCAGGGGCAGGCTCACCCCTCCACTTT.

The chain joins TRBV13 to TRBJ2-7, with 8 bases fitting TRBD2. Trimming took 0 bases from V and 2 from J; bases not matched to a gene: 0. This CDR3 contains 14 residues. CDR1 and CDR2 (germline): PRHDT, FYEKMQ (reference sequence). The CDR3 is CASSLGGGAYEQYF. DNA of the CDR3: TGTGCCAGCAGCTTAGGCGGGGGGGCCTACGAGCAGTACTTC.

In DNA, the CDR3 is TGTGCCAGCAGTCCGACAGGTGGAGAGCAGTACTTC. Its protein product is CASSPTGGEQYF. This chain joins TRBV27 and TRBJ2-7, with D possibly TRBD1 on 6 matching bases. CDR1 is MNHEY, CDR2 SMNVEV, per germline (reference sequence). Trimming cost V 5 bases and J 7 bases, with 12 bases left between them. There are 12 residues in the CDR3.

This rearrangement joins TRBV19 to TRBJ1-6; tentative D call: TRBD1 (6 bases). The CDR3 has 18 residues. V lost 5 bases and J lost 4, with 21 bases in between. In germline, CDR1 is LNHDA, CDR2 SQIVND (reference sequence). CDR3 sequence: CASSRTMARGNYNSPLHF. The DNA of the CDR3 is TGTGCCAGTAGTCGCACGATGGCGAGGGGGAATTATAATTCACCCCTCCACTTT.

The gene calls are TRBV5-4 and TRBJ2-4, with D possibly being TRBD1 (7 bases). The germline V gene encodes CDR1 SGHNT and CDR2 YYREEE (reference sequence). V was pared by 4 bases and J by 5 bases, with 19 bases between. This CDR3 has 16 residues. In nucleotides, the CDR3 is TGTGCCAGCAGCCCGGAGGTAGCAGGGGGGCAAAACATTCAGTACTTC. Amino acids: CASSPEVAGGQNIQYF.

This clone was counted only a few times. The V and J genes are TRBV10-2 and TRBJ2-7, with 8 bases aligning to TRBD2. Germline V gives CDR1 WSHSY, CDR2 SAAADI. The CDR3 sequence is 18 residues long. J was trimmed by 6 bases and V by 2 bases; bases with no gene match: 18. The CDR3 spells CASSEPTGAGGRAGEQYF. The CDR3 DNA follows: TGCGCCAGCAGTGAGCCTACGGGGGCGGGAGGTAGGGCCGGCGAGCAGTACTTC.

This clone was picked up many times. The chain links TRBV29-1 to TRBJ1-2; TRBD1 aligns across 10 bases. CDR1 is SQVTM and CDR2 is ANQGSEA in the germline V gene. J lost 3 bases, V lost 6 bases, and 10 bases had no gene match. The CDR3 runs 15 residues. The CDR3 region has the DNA TGCAGCGTCCCCGGACAGGGGGGAGCGGACTATGGCTACACCTTC. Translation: CSVPGQGGADYGYTF.

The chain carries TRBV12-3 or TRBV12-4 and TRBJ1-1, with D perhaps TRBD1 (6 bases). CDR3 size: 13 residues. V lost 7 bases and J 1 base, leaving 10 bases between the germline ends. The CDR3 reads CASTTDRNTEAFF. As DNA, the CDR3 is TGTGCCAGCACTACGGACAGGAACACTGAAGCTTTCTTT.

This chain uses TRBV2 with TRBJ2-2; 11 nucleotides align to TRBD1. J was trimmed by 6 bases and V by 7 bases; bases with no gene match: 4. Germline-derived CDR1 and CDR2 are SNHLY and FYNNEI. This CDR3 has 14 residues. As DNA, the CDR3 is TGTGCCAGCACCCGGGACAGGGGGGCCGGGGAGCTGTTTTTT. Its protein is CASTRDRGAGELFF.